This entry describes one TCR beta chain. This specimen comes from a study of blood T cell repertoires in COVID-19. Study-wide background: Samples representing acute and convalescent COVID-19 were sourced from the United States, Italy and Spain. Nucleic acid was either cDNA or gDNA, and it came from T cells, B-cell-depleted T cells, or PBMCs.

As handled by the study authors: Reference gene primers were amplified, and this amplification served to estimate nucleated cell counts. Using immunoSEQ multiplex PCR, the repertoire was profiled, and TCRdb retains in-frame clones only, with some absent. V and J calls and clone size come straight from that table; D and trimming were deduced from the DNA. The table lists 100,000 or so clones, around 90% of them singletons. The germline gives CDR1 MNHEY, CDR2 SVGAGI. The CDR3 covers 13 residues. The V and J ends lost 5 bases and 3 bases respectively, with 10 bases between them. The sample consisted of peripheral blood. The rearrangement joins TRBV6-5 to TRBJ2-5, with D possibly TRBD1 on 7 matching bases. The TCR originated in a woman between 45 and 65 years old with COVID-19, enrolled during active disease. The CDR3 is CASSRGTEETQYF. In nucleotides, the CDR3 is TGTGCCAGCAGTCGCGGGACAGAAGAGACCCAGTACTTC.